This entry concerns a single T cell receptor (beta chain). In the original analysis: Reference gene primers were amplified, and this amplification served to estimate nucleated cell counts. Repertoires were generated with immunoSEQ multiplex PCR, while TCRdb's copy carries only in-frame clones and drops some. That table furnishes V, J and clone size, whereas the DNA furnished D and trimming. The sample records 95,000 to 120,000 clones, 81% being singletons. Germline assignment: CDR1 LNHDA and CDR2 SQIVND (reference sequence). The CDR3 runs to 14 residues. V gave up 2 bases and J gave up 0 bases, with 8 bases separating them. The data belong to a study of blood T cell repertoires in COVID-19. Study in general: The samples span acute and convalescent COVID-19 from the United States, Italy and Spain. From T cells, B-cell-depleted T cells, or PBMCs came the material, which was cDNA or gDNA.

Sequenced input: peripheral blood. This TCR was sampled from a man between 45 and 60 years old with acute or convalescent COVID-19. V is TRBV19 and J is TRBJ2-7; no clear D. The chain's CDR3 is CASSIIGFSYEQYF. The CDR3 DNA reads as TGTGCCAGTAGTATAATCGGGTTCTCCTACGAGCAGTACTTC.